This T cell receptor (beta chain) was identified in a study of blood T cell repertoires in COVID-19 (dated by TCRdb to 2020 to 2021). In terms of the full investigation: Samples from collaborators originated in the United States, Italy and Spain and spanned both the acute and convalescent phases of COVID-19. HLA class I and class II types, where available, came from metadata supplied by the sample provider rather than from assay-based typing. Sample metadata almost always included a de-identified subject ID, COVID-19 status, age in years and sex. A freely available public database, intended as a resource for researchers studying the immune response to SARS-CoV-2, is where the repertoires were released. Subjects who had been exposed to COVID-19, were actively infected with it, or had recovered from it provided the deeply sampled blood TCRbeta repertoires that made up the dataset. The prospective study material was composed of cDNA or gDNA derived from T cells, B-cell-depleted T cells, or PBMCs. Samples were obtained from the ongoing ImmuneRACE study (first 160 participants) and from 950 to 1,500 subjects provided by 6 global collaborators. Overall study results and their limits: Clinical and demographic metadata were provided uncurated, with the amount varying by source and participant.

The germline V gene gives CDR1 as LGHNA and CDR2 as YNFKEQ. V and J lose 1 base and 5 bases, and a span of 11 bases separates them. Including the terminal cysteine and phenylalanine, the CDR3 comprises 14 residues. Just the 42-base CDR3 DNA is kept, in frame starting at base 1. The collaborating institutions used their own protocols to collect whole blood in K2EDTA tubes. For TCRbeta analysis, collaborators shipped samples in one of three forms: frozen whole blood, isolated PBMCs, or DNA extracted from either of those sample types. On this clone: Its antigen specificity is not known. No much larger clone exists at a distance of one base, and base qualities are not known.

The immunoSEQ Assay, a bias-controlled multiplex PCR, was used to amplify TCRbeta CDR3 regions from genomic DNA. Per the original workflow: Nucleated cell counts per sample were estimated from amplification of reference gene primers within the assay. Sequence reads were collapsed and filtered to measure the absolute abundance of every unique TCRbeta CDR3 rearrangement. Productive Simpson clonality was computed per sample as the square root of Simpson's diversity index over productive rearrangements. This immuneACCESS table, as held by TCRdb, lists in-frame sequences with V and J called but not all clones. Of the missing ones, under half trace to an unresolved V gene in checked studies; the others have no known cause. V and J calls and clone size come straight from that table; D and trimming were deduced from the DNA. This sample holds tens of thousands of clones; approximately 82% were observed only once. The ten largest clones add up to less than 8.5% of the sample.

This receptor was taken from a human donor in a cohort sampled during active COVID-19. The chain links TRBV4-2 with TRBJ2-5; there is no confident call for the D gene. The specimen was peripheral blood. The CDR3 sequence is CASSQGGAWETQYF. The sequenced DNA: TGTGCCAGCAGCCAAGGAGGAGCGTGGGAGACCCAGTACTTC.